These T cell receptor beta chains were read from a single sample in a study of tumor and adjacent non-tumor tissue in lung cancer. Using its own MiXCR run on the multiplex PCR reads, TCRdb lists one record per CDR3 protein. Of some 100,000 distinct CDR3 sequences listed, roughly 80% are singletons. Specimen: lung tumor tissue. These receptors were obtained from a woman aged 55-69 years with non-small cell lung cancer. CDR3s include the opening cysteine and the closing phenylalanine or tryptophan. D genes are given only for firm matches. Not every row has a clone size; where given, it reads once, few, many or a size class.

j_gene | d_gene | abundance | v_gene | CDR3nt | CDR3aa
TRBJ2-1 | TRBD2 | few | TRBV28 | TGTGCCAGTATTTCGACTAGCGACGTGACTGAGCAGTTCTTC | CASISTSDVTEQFF
TRBJ2-2 | NA | NA | TRBV5-6 | TGTGCCAGCAGCTTAGTGGAGGGGCCCGGGGAGCTGTTTTTT | CASSLVEGPGELFF
TRBJ2-3 | NA | NA | TRBV12-3/TRBV12-4 | TGTGCCACCCAAGTCAACAGCGGTACGCAGTATTTT | CATQVNSGTQYF
TRBJ1-2 | NA | NA | TRBV5-1 | TGCGCCAGCAGCTTAGTAAACGCCGAGGGGCCCCGAGGCTATACCTTC | CASSLVNAEGPRGYTF
TRBJ2-5 | NA | many | TRBV29-1 | TGCAGCGTTGTCCTCCAAGAGACCCAGTACTTC | CSVVLQETQYF
TRBJ1-5 | TRBD1 | NA | TRBV2 | TGTGCCAGCAGCGCTGACAGGGGAAATGGCAATCAGCCCCAGAATTTT | CASSADRGNGNQPQNF
TRBJ2-1 | NA | NA | TRBV29-1 | TGCAGCGACGTCGTAGGGGGGGAGACCCAGTTCTTC | CSDVVGGETQFF
TRBJ1-5 | NA | NA | TRBV28 | TGTGCCAGCAGTTTCTTCTTCACGACTCGGGGTTTCGATCAGCCCCAGCATTTT | CASSFFFTTRGFDQPQHF
TRBJ2-5 | TRBD1 | NA | TRBV29-1 | TGCAACGTGGGACAGGGCGGGGAGACCCACTACTTC | CNVGQGGETHYF
TRBJ2-1 | NA | NA | TRBV5-4 | TGTGCTAGCAGATTTATCGCTGCCGGGAAGGAACAGTTCTTC | CASRFIAAGKEQFF
TRBJ1-5 | NA | NA | TRBV4-1 | TGCGCCAGCAGCCAAGATTGGGCAGGGTATCAGCCCCAGCATTTT | CASSQDWAGYQPQHF
TRBJ2-7 | NA | NA | TRBV6-2/TRBV6-3 | TGTGCCAACAGTCGGACTACCCAACAAGATACCCAGTGCTTC | CANSRTTQQDTQCF
TRBJ1-1 | NA | many | TRBV5-1 | TGCGCCAGCAACTCGCTGACAAGCATGAACACTGAAGCTTTCTTT | CASNSLTSMNTEAFF
TRBJ1-1 | TRBD1 | NA | TRBV4-1 | TGCGCCAGCAGCCTCCCGACAGGGAGGAACATTGAAGCTTTCTTT | CASSLPTGRNIEAFF
TRBJ2-1 | NA | NA | TRBV25-1 | TGTGCCAGTAGTATACCCATCCTAGGGAATGAGCAGTTCTTC | CASSIPILGNEQFF
TRBJ1-1 | NA | NA | TRBV10-3 | TGTGCCATCGGCCTACAGGGGAACACTGAAGCTTTCTTT | CAIGLQGNTEAFF
TRBJ2-6 | NA | NA | TRBV5-6 | TGTGCCAGCAGCTCCCTACGGGTCCAGGGGAGTAGGGCCAACGTCCTGACTTTC | CASSSLRVQGSRANVLTF
TRBJ1-6 | NA | many | TRBV12-3/TRBV12-4 | TGTGCCAGCAGTTATGAGAGCTCCTATAATTCACCCCTCCACTTT | CASSYESSYNSPLHF